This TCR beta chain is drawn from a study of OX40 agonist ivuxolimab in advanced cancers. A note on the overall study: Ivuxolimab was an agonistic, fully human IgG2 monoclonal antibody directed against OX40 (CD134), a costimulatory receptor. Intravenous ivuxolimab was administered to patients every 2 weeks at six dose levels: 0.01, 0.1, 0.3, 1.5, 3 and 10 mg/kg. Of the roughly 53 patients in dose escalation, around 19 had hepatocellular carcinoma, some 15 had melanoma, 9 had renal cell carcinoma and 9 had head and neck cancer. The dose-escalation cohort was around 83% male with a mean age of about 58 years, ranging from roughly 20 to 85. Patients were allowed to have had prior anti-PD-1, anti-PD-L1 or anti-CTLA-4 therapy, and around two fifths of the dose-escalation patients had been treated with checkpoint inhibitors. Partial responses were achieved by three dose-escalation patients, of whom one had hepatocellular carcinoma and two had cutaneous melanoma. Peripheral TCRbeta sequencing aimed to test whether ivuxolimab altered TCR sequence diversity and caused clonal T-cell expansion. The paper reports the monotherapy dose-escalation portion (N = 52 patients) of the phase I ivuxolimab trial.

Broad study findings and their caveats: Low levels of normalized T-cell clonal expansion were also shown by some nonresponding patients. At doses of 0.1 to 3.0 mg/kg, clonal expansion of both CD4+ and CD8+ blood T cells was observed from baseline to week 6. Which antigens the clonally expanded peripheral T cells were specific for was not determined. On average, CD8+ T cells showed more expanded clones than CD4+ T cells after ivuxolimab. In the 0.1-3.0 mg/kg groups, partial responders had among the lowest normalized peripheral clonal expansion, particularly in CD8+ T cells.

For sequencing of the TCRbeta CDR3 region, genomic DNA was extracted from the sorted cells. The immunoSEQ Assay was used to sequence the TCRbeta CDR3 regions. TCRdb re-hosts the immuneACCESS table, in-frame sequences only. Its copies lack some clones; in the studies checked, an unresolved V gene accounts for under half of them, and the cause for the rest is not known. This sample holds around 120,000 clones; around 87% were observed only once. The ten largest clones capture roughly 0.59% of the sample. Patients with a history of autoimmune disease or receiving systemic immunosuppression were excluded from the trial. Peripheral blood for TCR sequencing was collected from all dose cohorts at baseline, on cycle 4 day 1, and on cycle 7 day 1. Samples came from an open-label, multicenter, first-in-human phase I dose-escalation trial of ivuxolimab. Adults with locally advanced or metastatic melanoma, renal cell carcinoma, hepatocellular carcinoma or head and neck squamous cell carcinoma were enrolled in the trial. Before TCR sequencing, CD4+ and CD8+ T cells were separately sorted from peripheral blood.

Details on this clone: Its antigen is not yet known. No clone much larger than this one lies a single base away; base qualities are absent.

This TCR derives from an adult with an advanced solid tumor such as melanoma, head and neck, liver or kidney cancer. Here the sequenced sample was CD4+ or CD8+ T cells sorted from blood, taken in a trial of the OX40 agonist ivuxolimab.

Here is the DNA: TGTGCCAGCAGTTACTCGAAGGCGGTCGGGACAGCTGGCTACACCTTC. This sequence encodes CASSYSKAVGTAGYTF. The chain was built from TRBV6-5 and TRBJ1-2; 7 bases in the junction line up with TRBD1. CDR1 and CDR2, per the germline V gene, are MNHEY and SVGAGI. Relative to germline, V is missing 0 bases and J is missing 7 bases, with 11 bases of the junction outside any gene match. Counted from cysteine to phenylalanine, this CDR3 has 16 amino acids. The DNA shown is the 48-base CDR3, in frame from base 1.